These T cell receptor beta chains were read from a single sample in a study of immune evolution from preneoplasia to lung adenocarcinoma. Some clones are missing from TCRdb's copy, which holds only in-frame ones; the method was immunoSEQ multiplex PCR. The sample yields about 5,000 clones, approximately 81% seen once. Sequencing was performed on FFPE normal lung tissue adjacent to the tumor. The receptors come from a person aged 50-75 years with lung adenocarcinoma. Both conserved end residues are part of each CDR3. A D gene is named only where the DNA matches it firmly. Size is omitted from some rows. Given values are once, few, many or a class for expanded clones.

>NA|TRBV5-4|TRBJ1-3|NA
CASSRSGTERNTIYF
TGTGCCAGCAGCCGGTCCGGGACGGAGCGTAACACCATATATTTT
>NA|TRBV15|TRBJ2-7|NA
CATSRDLQRTYEQYF
TGTGCCACCAGCAGAGACCTACAGCGGACCTACGAGCAGTACTTC
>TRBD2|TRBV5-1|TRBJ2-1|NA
CASSDSGLAEEQFF
TGCGCCAGCAGCGATTCGGGACTAGCGGAAGAGCAGTTCTTC
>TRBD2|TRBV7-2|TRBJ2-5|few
CASSFTSGAQETQYF
TGTGCCAGCAGCTTCACTAGCGGGGCCCAAGAGACCCAGTACTTC
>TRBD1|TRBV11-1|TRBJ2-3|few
CASSLKGGAYTDTQYF
TGTGCCAGCAGCTTAAAAGGGGGCGCTTACACAGATACGCAGTATTTT
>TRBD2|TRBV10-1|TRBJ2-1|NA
CASSESKLAGGNEQFF
TGCGCCAGCAGTGAGTCGAAACTAGCGGGAGGCAATGAGCAGTTCTTC
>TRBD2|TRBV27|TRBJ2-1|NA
CASSLSGGIAGKSSYNEQFF
TGTGCCAGCAGTTTAAGCGGGGGGATAGCGGGAAAATCCTCCTACAATGAGCAGTTCTTC
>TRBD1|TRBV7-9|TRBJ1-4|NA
CASSLDGRGPEKLFF
TGTGCCAGCAGTTTAGACGGCAGGGGGCCGGAAAAACTGTTTTTT
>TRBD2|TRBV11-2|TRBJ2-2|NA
CASNRLAGNTGELFF
TGTGCCAGCAACAGACTAGCGGGTAACACCGGGGAGCTGTTTTTT
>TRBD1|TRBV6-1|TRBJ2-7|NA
CASSTTGESYEQYF
TGTGCCAGCAGTACGACAGGGGAGTCCTACGAGCAGTACTTC
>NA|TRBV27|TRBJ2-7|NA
CASRGHVGGSIYEQYF
TGTGCCAGCAGGGGACATGTGGGCGGGAGCATCTACGAGCAGTACTTC
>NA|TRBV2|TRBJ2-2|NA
CASSDGGGVRRAGELFF
TGTGCCAGCAGTGACGGCGGAGGCGTGAGGAGGGCCGGGGAGCTGTTTTTT
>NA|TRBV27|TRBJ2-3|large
CASKLGLGGDTQYF
TGTGCCAGCAAGTTGGGCCTAGGAGGGGATACGCAGTATTTT
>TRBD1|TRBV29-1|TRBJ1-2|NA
CSVTGQGGYTF
TGCAGCGTTACAGGACAGGGTGGCTACACCTTC
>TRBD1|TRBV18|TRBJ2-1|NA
CASSPGTGGENEQFF
TGTGCCAGCTCACCAGGGACAGGGGGTGAAAATGAGCAGTTCTTC
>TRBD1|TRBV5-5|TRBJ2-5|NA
CASSTGQSQETQYF
TGTGCCAGCAGCACGGGACAGAGCCAAGAGACCCAGTACTTC
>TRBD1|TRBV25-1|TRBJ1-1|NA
CASSDGQGLNTEAFF
TGTGCCAGCAGTGATGGACAGGGTTTGAACACTGAAGCTTTCTTT
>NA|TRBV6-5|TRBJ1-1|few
CASSPTNGRPEAFF
TGTGCCAGCAGTCCAACCAACGGACGGCCTGAAGCTTTCTTT
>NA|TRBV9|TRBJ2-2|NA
CASSVDRTTGELFF
TGTGCCAGCAGCGTAGATCGGACCACCGGGGAGCTGTTTTTT
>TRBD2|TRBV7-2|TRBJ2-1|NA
CASSPSSGRIPYNEQFF
TGTGCCAGCAGCCCATCCAGCGGGAGGATACCTTACAATGAGCAGTTCTTC
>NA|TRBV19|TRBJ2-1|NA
CASRRHESYNEQFF
TGTGCCAGTAGAAGACACGAATCTTACAATGAGCAGTTCTTC
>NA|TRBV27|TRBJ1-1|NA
CASSLSRNTEAFF
TGTGCCAGCAGTTTATCAAGGAACACTGAAGCTTTCTTT
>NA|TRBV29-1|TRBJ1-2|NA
CSVEGGGGGYTF
TGCAGCGTTGAAGGTGGGGGTGGTGGCTACACCTTC
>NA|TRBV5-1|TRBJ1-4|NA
CASSFRRMATNEKLFF
TGCGCCAGCAGCTTCAGGCGGATGGCAACTAATGAAAAACTGTTTTTT
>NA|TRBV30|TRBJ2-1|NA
CAWDYYNEQFF
TGTGCCTGGGACTATTACAATGAGCAGTTCTTC
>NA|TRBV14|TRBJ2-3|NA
CATSPGAQGTQYF
TGTGCCACTTCACCTGGGGCGCAAGGTACGCAGTATTTT
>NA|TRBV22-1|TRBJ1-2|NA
CPGSAPRARKTYGYTF
TGTCCTGGGAGCGCCCCCCGAGCGAGAAAGACCTATGGCTACACCTTC